The clone carrying this TCR beta chain has ten or more counts. Its specificity is unknown. Amplification yielded TCR beta CDR3 regions, with RNA transcripts as the source. The TCR CDR3 was amplified in a first-round RT-PCR using the HTBI primer set. MiXCR, applied by TCRdb to the multiplex PCR reads, yields one record per CDR3 protein. Among about 360,000 distinct CDR3 sequences, approximately 14% were seen once, and the ten largest hold 25% to 35%. This specimen belongs to a study of T cells in Graves' hyperthyroidism and ophthalmopathy. Those with hyperthyroidism were 18 to 65 years old, newly diagnosed, and ill for under 2 months. Exclusion of patients followed from uncontrolled infection, other autoimmune disease, pregnancy or lactation. The CDR3 length is 14 residues. The germline V gene encodes CDR1 SGHTA and CDR2 FQGNSA. Trimming took 1 base from V and 4 from J, leaving 5 bases between them. Study observations and caveats: Ophthalmopathy and stable hyperthyroidism were separated by a 13 V-J model. Blood also contained most expanded thyroid clonotypes above 0.001.

This receptor was taken from a woman between 18 and 29 years old with Graves' hyperthyroidism that later progressed to Graves' ophthalmopathy. Material for sequencing was blood. The rearrangement links TRBV7-2 to TRBJ1-6; no clear D gene. This CDR3 reads CASSLDQYNSPLHF. The CDR3 DNA follows: TGTGCCAGCAGCTTAGACCAGTATAATTCACCCCTCCACTTT. The variable domain in full, completed from reference TRBV7-2 and TRBJ1-6, reads GAGVSQSPSNKVTEKGKDVELRCDPISGHTALYWYRQSLGQGLEFLIYFQGNSAPDKSGLPSDRFSAERTGGSVSTLTIQRTQQEDSAVYLCASSLDQYNSPLHFGNGTRLTVT.